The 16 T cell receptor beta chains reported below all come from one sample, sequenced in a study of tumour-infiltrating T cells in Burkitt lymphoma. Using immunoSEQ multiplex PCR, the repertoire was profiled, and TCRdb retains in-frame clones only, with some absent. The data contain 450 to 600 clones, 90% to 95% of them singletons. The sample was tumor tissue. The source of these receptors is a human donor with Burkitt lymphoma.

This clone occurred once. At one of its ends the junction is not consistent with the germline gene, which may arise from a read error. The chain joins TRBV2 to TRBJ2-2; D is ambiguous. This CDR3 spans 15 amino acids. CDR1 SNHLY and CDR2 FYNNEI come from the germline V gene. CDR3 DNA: TGTGCCAGCAGTGATTCGGGCCGCTCTACCGAGGAGCTGTTTTTT. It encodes CASSDSGRSTEELFF.

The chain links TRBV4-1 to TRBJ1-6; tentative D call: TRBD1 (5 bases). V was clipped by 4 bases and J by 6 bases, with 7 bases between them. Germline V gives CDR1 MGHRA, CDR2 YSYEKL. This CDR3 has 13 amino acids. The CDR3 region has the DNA TGCGCCAGCAGCCGAGACAGTAATTCACCCCTCCACTTT. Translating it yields CASSRDSNSPLHF.

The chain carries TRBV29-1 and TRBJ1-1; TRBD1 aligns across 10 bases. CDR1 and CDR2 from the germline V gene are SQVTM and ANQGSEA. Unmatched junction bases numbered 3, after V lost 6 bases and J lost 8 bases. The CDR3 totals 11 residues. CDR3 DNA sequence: TGCAGCGTAAGGGACAGGGGCGAAGCTTTCTTT. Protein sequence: CSVRDRGEAFF.

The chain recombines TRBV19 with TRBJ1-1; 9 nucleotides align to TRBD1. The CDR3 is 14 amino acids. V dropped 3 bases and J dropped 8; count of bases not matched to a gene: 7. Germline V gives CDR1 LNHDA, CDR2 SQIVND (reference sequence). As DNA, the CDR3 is TGTGCCAGTAGTATCCAAGCCACAGGGGGCGAAGCTTTCTTT. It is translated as CASSIQATGGEAFF.

CDR3: CASRPRDRAIYEQYF. The CDR3 DNA follows: TGTGCCAGCAGGCCCCGGGACAGGGCCATCTACGAGCAGTACTTC. J is TRBJ2-7 and V is TRBV27; 9 nucleotides match TRBD1. The length of the CDR3 is 15 residues. Germline trimming cut 6 bases from V and 3 bases from J; bases unmatched to any gene: 9. From germline, CDR1 is MNHEY and CDR2 SMNVEV (reference sequence).

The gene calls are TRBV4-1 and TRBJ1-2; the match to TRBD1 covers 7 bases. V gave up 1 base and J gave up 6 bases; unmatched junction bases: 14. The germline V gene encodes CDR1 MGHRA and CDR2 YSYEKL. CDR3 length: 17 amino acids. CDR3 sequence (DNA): TGCGCCAGCAGCCAAGTATTATTAACGCAGGGGGGGAATGGCTACACCTTC. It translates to CASSQVLLTQGGNGYTF.

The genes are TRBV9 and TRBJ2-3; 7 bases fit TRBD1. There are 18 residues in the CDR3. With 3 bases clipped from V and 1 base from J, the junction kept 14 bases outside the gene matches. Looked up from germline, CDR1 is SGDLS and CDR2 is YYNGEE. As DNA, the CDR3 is TGTGCCAGCAGCGCGAGGGGGCAGGAGTCAGTCGGCACAGATACGCAGTATTTT. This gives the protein CASSARGQESVGTDTQYF.

The CDR3 coding sequence is TGTGCCAGCAGCGTAACAGGGGCCGGGGCCAACGTCCTGACTTTC. It is translated as CASSVTGAGANVLTF. The V call is TRBV9, the J call TRBJ2-6; 7 nucleotides align to TRBD1. CDR3 length equals 15 residues. V gave up 1 base and J gave up 4 bases; unmatched junction bases: 2. CDR1 is SGDLS and CDR2 is YYNGEE in the germline V gene.

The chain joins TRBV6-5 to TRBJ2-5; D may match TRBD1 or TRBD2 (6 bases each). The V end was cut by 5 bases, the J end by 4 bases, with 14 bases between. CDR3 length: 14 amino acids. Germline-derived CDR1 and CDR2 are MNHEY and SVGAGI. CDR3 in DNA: TGTGCCAGCAGTCGCTCACAGGGAGGAGAGACCCAGTACTTC. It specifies CASSRSQGGETQYF.

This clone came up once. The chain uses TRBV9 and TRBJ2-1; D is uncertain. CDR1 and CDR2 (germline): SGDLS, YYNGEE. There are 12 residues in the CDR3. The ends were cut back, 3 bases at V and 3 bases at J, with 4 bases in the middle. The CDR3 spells CASSAGYNEQFF. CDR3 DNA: TGTGCCAGCAGCGCCGGCTACAATGAGCAGTTCTTC.

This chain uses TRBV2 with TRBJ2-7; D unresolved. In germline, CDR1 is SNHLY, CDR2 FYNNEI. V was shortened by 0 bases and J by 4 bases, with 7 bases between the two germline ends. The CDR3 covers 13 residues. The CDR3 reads CASSEALGYEQYF. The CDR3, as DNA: TGTGCCAGCAGTGAAGCGCTTGGGTACGAGCAGTACTTC.

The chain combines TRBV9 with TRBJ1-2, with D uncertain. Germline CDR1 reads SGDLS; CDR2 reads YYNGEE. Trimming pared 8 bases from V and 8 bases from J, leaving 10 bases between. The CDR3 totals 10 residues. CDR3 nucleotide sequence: TGTGCCAGACCGACTCAGGGCTACACCTTC. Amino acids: CARPTQGYTF. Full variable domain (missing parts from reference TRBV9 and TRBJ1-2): DSGVTQTPKHLITATGQRVTLRCSPRSGDLSVYWYQQSLDQGLQFLIQYYNGEERAKGNILERFSAQQFPDLHSELNLSSLELGDSALYFCARPTQGYTFGSGTRLTVV.

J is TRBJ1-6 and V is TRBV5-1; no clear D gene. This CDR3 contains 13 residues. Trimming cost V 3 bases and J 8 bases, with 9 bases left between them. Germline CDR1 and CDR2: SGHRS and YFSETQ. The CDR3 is CASSSGPYSPLHF. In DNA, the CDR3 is TGCGCCAGCAGCTCCGGACCCTATTCACCCCTCCACTTT.

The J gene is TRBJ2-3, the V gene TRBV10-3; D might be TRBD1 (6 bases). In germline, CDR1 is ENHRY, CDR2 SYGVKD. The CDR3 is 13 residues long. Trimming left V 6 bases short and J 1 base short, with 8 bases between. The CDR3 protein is CAIRDSRTDTQYF. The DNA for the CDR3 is TGTGCCATCAGGGACAGCCGCACAGATACGCAGTATTTT.

The CDR3: CASSRDSGANVLTF. The CDR3 DNA reads as TGTGCCAGCAGCCGAGACTCTGGGGCCAACGTCCTGACTTTC. This rearrangement joins TRBV14 to TRBJ2-6; D gene uncertain. The V end was cut by 4 bases, the J end by 0 bases, with 4 bases between. The CDR3 spans 14 residues. Germline CDR1 and CDR2: SGHDN and FVKESK.

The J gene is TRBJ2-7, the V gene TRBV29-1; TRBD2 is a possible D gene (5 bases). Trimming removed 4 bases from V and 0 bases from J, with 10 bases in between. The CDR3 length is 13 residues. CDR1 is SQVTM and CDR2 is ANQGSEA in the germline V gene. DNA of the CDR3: TGCAGCGTTGGTAGAGGGAGCTCCTACGAGCAGTACTTC. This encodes CSVGRGSSYEQYF.